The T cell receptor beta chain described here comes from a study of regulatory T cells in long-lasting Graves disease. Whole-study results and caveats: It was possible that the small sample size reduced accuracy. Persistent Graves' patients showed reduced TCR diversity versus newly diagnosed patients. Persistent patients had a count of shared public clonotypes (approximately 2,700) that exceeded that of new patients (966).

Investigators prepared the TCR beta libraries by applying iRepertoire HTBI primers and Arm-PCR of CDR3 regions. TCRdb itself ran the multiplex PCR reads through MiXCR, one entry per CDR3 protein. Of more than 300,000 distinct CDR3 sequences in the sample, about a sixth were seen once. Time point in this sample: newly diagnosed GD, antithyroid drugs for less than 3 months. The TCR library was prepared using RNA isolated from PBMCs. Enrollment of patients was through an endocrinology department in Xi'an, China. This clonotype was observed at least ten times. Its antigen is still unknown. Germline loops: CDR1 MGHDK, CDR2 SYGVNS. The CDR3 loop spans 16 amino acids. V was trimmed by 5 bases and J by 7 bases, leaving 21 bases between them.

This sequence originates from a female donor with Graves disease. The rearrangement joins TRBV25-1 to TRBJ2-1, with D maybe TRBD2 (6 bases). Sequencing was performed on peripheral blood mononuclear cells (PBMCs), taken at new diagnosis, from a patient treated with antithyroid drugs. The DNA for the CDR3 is TGTGCCAGCAGTCCCGGGAGCTGGGGCGTCAGTAATGAGCAGTTCTTC. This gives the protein CASSPGSWGVSNEQFF. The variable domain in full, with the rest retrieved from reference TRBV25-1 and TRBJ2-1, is EADIYQTPRYLVIGTGKKITLECSQTMGHDKMYWYQQDPGMELHLIHYSYGVNSTEKGDLSSESTVSRIRTEHFPLTLESARPSHTSQYLCASSPGSWGVSNEQFFGPGTRLTVL.